This entry lists 19 T cell receptor beta chains sequenced from one sample in a study. TCRdb ran MiXCR on the 5' RACE reads and lists one entry per CDR3 protein. The sample lists tens of thousands of distinct CDR3 sequences; 26% were seen once. Tregs were sorted as CD4+CD25+CD127-/low cells. Sequenced input: tumor-infiltrating Tregs sorted from the breast tumor. These receptors all stem from a female donor with breast cancer.

This sequence joins TRBV20-1 and TRBJ2-1; no firm D call. The germline gives CDR1 DFQATT, CDR2 SNEGSKA (reference sequence). CDR3 length: 12 amino acids. V lost 3 bases and J lost 7, with 10 bases in between. In DNA form, the CDR3 reads TGCAGTGCTAGTACTTACCTAAATGAGCAGTTCTTC. It translates to CSASTYLNEQFF.

This clonotype turned up a few times. The chain uses TRBV12-3 or TRBV12-4 and TRBJ1-2; a weak D match, TRBD1 (5 bases). This CDR3 is 15 amino acids long. V was shortened by 5 bases and J by 5 bases, with 18 bases between the two germline ends. CDR3 region: CASSPGRPRRYGYTF. As DNA, the CDR3 is TGTGCCAGCAGTCCGGGGCGGCCAAGAAGATATGGCTACACCTTC.

The J gene is TRBJ2-2, the V gene TRBV20-1, with unresolved D. CDR1 and CDR2 from the germline V gene are DFQATT and SNEGSKA (reference sequence). The germline V and J ends were trimmed by 6 bases and 5 bases, with 22 bases remaining between them. CDR3 length equals 16 residues. The CDR3 coding sequence is TGCAGTGCCCCGAACCTGGGTGGACGGTATACCGGGGAGCTGTTTTTT. It is translated as CSAPNLGGRYTGELFF.

Sample share makes this clonotype medium-sized (0.01 to 0.1%). This chain joins TRBV6-1 and TRBJ1-2; 7 positions agree with TRBD1. Germline lookup yields CDR1 MNHNS and CDR2 SASEGT. V trimming: 2 bases; J trimming: 0 bases; junction bases outside the gene matches: 9. This CDR3 is built from 17 residues. CDR3 amino acids: CASSELWGQTPNYGYTF. In nucleotides, the CDR3 is TGTGCCAGCAGTGAATTATGGGGACAGACTCCTAACTATGGCTACACCTTC.

The gene calls are TRBV7-8 and TRBJ1-3, with unresolved D. CDR3 length equals 13 residues. Germline assignment: CDR1 SGHVS and CDR2 FQNEAQ. Trimming removed 5 bases from V and 0 bases from J, with 5 bases in between. This CDR3 is CASSAISGNTIYF. The CDR3 region has the DNA TGTGCCAGCAGCGCTATCTCTGGAAACACCATATATTTT. Complete variable domain (other parts from reference TRBV7-8 and TRBJ1-3): GAGVSQSPRYKVAKRGQDVALRCDPISGHVSLFWYQQALGQGPEFLTYFQNEAQLDKSGLPSDRFFAERPEGSVSTLKIQRTQQEDSAVYLCASSAISGNTIYFGEGSWLTVV.

This clonotype was seen a few times. The DNA of the CDR3 is TGCAGCGTTGAGGGGGGGCTCTATGGCTACACCTTC. As protein: CSVEGGLYGYTF. V usage is TRBV29-1 and J usage is TRBJ1-2; TRBD1 is a possible D gene (6 bases). The CDR3 loop spans 12 amino acids. The germline V gene has CDR1 SQVTM and CDR2 ANQGSEA. Between the trimmed V and J ends, which lost 3 bases and 4 bases, there was a span of 9 bases. The entire variable domain, with the rest obtained from reference TRBV29-1 and TRBJ1-2, is as follows: SAVISQKPSRDICQRGTSLTIQCQVDSQVTMMFWYRQQPGQSLTLIATANQGSEATYESGFVIDKFPISRPNLTFSTLTVSNMSPEDSSIYLCSVEGGLYGYTFGSGTRLTVV.

This clonotype was seen a handful of times. This chain joins TRBV3-1 and TRBJ1-5; no clear D. The ends were cut back, 1 base at V and 2 bases at J, with 9 bases in the middle. Germline V gene lookup returns CDR1 LGHDT and CDR2 YNNKEL (reference sequence). CDR3 size: 15 residues. CDR3 DNA sequence: TGTGCCAGCAGCCAAGGGTTTGGAGGCAATCAGCCCCAGCATTTT. Protein product: CASSQGFGGNQPQHF.

This chain connects TRBV5-1 to TRBJ2-3; D ambiguous. Germline loops: CDR1 SGHRS, CDR2 YFSETQ. Trimming took 2 bases from V and 0 from J, leaving 10 bases between them. This CDR3 is 15 amino acids long. The CDR3 loop reads CASSFLGKSTDTQYF. CDR3 in DNA: TGCGCCAGCAGCTTTTTGGGCAAGAGCACAGATACGCAGTATTTT. The variable domain in full, completed from reference TRBV5-1 and TRBJ2-3, reads KAGVTQTPRYLIKTRGQQVTLSCSPISGHRSVSWYQQTPGQGLQFLFEYFSETQRNKGNFPGRFSGRQFSNSRSEMNVSTLELGDSALYLCASSFLGKSTDTQYFGPGTRLTVL.

This clonotype was recorded a few times. The chain recombines TRBV5-1 with TRBJ2-2; tentatively, D is TRBD2 (5 bases). Trimming took off 0 bases at V and 0 bases at J, with 9 bases between the two ends. The CDR3 length is 16 residues. Germline assignment: CDR1 SGHRS and CDR2 YFSETQ. The DNA for the CDR3 is TGCGCCAGCAGCTTGGGACTACTCTCGAACACCGGGGAGCTGTTTTTT. Encoded protein: CASSLGLLSNTGELFF.

The V call is TRBV24-1, the J call TRBJ2-5; weak D call: TRBD1 (5 bases). Germline V gives CDR1 KGHDR, CDR2 SFDVKD. V lost 1 base, J lost 4 bases, and 9 bases lay in between. The CDR3 has 14 amino acids. This CDR3 reads CATSDLTGSETQYF. CDR3 sequence (DNA): TGTGCCACCAGTGATTTAACAGGTTCAGAGACCCAGTACTTC.

The rearrangement uses TRBV5-8 and TRBJ2-3, with 7 nucleotides matching TRBD2. V was clipped by 4 bases and J by 1 base; unmatched bases: 6. The CDR3 consists of 15 residues. Germline V CDR1 and CDR2: SGHTS, YDEGEE. The CDR3 bases are TGTGCCAGCAGCGTGTTGACTAGCCGCACAGATACGCAGTATTTT. As protein: CASSVLTSRTDTQYF.

With regard to this clonotype: Sequence at one end of the junction differs from germline and may be a read error. V is TRBV15 and J is TRBJ2-3; 7 nucleotides agree with TRBD1. Germline CDR1 reads LNHNV; CDR2 reads YYDKDF (reference sequence). The CDR3 is made up of 15 amino acids. CDR3 coding DNA: TGTGCCGCCAGCAGGGGGACAGCTATACACCCACGGGGGTATTTT. It specifies CAASRGTAIHPRGYF.

The J gene is TRBJ2-1, the V gene TRBV21-1; the table's D gene call, TRBD1, was not cross checked with the DNA. TRBV21-1 is tagged as a pseudogene. CDR3 size: 15 residues. The chain's CDR3 is CASSLDRRTPNEQFF. CDR3 bases: TGTGCCAGCAGCCTCGACAGGCGTACGCCCAATGAGCAGTTCTTC.

This clonotype appeared a few times. This chain links TRBV6-6 with TRBJ1-2; D may be TRBD1 (6 bases). V was cut by 2 bases and J by 8 bases, with 21 bases left in between. The CDR3 consists of 16 residues. The V gene's germline CDR1 is MNHNY and CDR2 SVGAGI (reference sequence). The CDR3 spells CASSYTDTPTGSGYTF. CDR3 coding DNA: TGTGCCAGCAGTTACACCGACACCCCGACAGGTTCGGGCTACACCTTC.

To note about this clonotype: This may come from a read error, since a much larger clone is one base off. The gene calls are TRBV5-1 and TRBJ2-1, with TRBD1 as a possible D gene (5 bases). The CDR3 sequence is 16 residues long. In germline, CDR1 is SGHRS, CDR2 YFSETQ. The V end lost 7 bases, the J end lost 1 base, and 18 bases lay between the germline ends. CDR3 sequence: CASGWKTVQSYNEQFF. The CDR3 DNA reads as TGCGCCAGCGGCTGGAAGACAGTACAATCCTACAATGAGCAGTTCTTC.

The rearrangement links TRBV27 to TRBJ2-3; no clear D. Germline V gives CDR1 MNHEY, CDR2 SMNVEV (reference sequence). The CDR3 totals 15 residues. V lost 2 bases and J 4 bases, leaving 13 bases between the germline ends. The CDR3 DNA is TGTGCCAGCAGTTTAGCCCCGGCCCGCCCAGATACGCAGTATTTT. It is translated as CASSLAPARPDTQYF.

This clonotype showed up just a few times. The chain carries TRBV5-1 and TRBJ2-3, with D maybe TRBD2 (6 bases). Germline assignment: CDR1 SGHRS and CDR2 YFSETQ. The CDR3 totals 15 residues. The V and J ends lost 0 bases and 1 base respectively, with 9 bases between them. The CDR3 bases are TGCGCCAGCAGCTTGGTTCCGGGGGGCACAGATACGCAGTATTTT. It translates to CASSLVPGGTDTQYF. Drawing the rest from reference TRBV5-1 and TRBJ2-3, the complete variable domain is KAGVTQTPRYLIKTRGQQVTLSCSPISGHRSVSWYQQTPGQGLQFLFEYFSETQRNKGNFPGRFSGRQFSNSRSEMNVSTLELGDSALYLCASSLVPGGTDTQYFGPGTRLTVL.

This clonotype was counted only a few times. The chain uses TRBV20-1 and TRBJ2-2; 10 bases are shared with TRBD2. The germline gives CDR1 DFQATT, CDR2 SNEGSKA (reference sequence). The CDR3 totals 14 residues. The trim removed 7 bases at V and 8 bases at J, leaving 10 bases unmatched. The DNA of the CDR3 is TGCAGTGGAATAGCGGGAGGCCCGGGTGGGGAGCTGTTTTTT. Translated: CSGIAGGPGGELFF.

The V and J genes are TRBV3-1 and TRBJ2-1, with TRBD2 as a possible D gene (5 bases). The V end lost 2 bases, the J end lost 12 bases, and 11 bases lay between the germline ends. The CDR3 totals 12 residues. Germline CDR1 is LGHDT and CDR2 is YNNKEL (reference sequence). CDR3 nucleotide sequence: TGTGCCAGCAGCCAACAGCAAAGCGGGCAGTTCTTC. It translates to CASSQQQSGQFF.